These 21 T cell receptor beta chains were all obtained from the same sample, sequenced in a study of OX40 agonist ivuxolimab in advanced cancers. Repertoires were generated with immunoSEQ multiplex PCR, while TCRdb's copy carries only in-frame clones and drops some. The table includes 62,000 or so clones, 86% detected once. The starting material was CD4+ or CD8+ T cells sorted from blood, obtained in a trial of the OX40 agonist ivuxolimab. The receptor source for this set is an adult with an advanced solid tumor such as melanoma, head and neck, liver or kidney cancer.

The chain carries TRBV5-1 and TRBJ2-1; 11 bases are a match to TRBD2. CDR3 length: 15 amino acids. Germline V gene sequence: CDR1 SGHRS, CDR2 YFSETQ. V shed 4 bases and J 4 bases; nucleotides not matched to a gene: 4. CDR3 loop: CASSSSGGAYNEQFF. The CDR3 region has the DNA TGCGCCAGCAGCAGTAGCGGGGGGGCATACAATGAGCAGTTCTTC.

V gene TRBV9 combines with J gene TRBJ1-1; unclear D gene. Trimming removed 0 bases from V and 4 bases from J, with 13 bases in between. The CDR3 consists of 15 residues. Germline lookup yields CDR1 SGDLS and CDR2 YYNGEE. CDR3 protein: CASSVDVIYTTEAFF. CDR3 in DNA: TGTGCCAGCAGCGTAGATGTAATTTACACCACTGAAGCTTTCTTT.

The chain couples TRBV19 to TRBJ1-5; D remains unclear. CDR1 is LNHDA and CDR2 is SQIVND in the germline V gene (reference sequence). Trimming took 2 bases from V and 5 from J, leaving 7 bases between them. This CDR3 contains 13 residues. The CDR3 is CASSISRDQPQHF. DNA of the CDR3: TGTGCCAGTAGTATAAGCCGGGATCAGCCCCAGCATTTT. Drawing the rest from reference TRBV19 and TRBJ1-5, the complete variable domain is DGGITQSPKYLFRKEGQNVTLSCEQNLNHDAMYWYRQDPGQGLRLIYYSQIVNDFQKGDIAEGYSVSREKKESFPLTVTSAQKNPTAFYLCASSISRDQPQHFGDGTRLSIL.

The chain has TRBV18 and TRBJ1-3; no reliable D call. The CDR3 contains 17 residues. In germline, CDR1 is KGHSH, CDR2 LQKENI. Trimming stripped 2 bases from V and 3 bases from J, with 17 bases between. CDR3 DNA: TGTGCCAGCTCACCAAACAAGAATCGGGGTTTTGGAAACACCATATATTTT. This gives the protein CASSPNKNRGFGNTIYF.

The sample holds one count of this clone. The rearrangement links TRBV28 to TRBJ1-2; D is unresolved. V was shortened by 2 bases and J by 7 bases, with 17 bases between the two germline ends. Germline CDR1 reads MDHEN; CDR2 reads SYDVKM. This CDR3 has 15 residues. The CDR3 DNA reads TGTGCCAGCAGTTTAGGCCGGGCGAGGCGAGGTGGCTACACCTTC. This encodes CASSLGRARRGGYTF.

J is TRBJ2-1 and V is TRBV6-4, with TRBD1 matching over 7 bases. The length of the CDR3 is 15 residues. CDR1 MRHNA and CDR2 SNTAGT come from the germline V gene. V was pared by 4 bases and J by 3 bases, with 6 bases of the junction left unmatched. Written as DNA, the CDR3 is TGTGCCAGCAGTGTAGGGGCAGGGGGCTACAATGAGCAGTTCTTC. Protein product: CASSVGAGGYNEQFF.

The rearrangement uses TRBV5-8 and TRBJ2-7; D is unclear. The CDR3 consists of 13 residues. Germline-derived CDR1 and CDR2 are SGHTS and YDEGEE. V lost 2 bases, J lost 2 bases, and 8 bases lay in between. The CDR3 sequence is CASSFTGPYEQYF. The CDR3 DNA follows: TGTGCCAGCAGCTTTACCGGGCCCTACGAGCAGTACTTC.

This clone was counted a single time. V gene TRBV9 combines with J gene TRBJ2-7, with TRBD1 matching 9 bases. In germline, CDR1 is SGDLS, CDR2 YYNGEE. V lost 4 bases to trimming and J lost 6 bases; unmatched junction nucleotides: 17. CDR3 length: 17 amino acids. CDR3 coding DNA: TGTGCCAGCAGCTCTTACCCACCCGGGACAGGGAGTTCCGAGCAGTACTTC. Its protein is CASSSYPPGTGSSEQYF.

V is TRBV7-6 and J is TRBJ2-7; 8 bases map to TRBD1. This CDR3 region has 17 residues. V lost 5 bases to trimming and J lost 0 bases; unmatched junction nucleotides: 12. Germline V gives CDR1 SGHVS, CDR2 FNYEAQ. The CDR3 DNA follows: TGTGCCAGCAGCCCCACCCGGACAGGGACAAGCTCCTACGAGCAGTACTTC. Protein: CASSPTRTGTSSYEQYF.

This rearrangement joins TRBV10-3 to TRBJ1-1; TRBD1 is a possible D gene (5 bases). The V end was cut by 6 bases, the J end by 0 bases, with 8 bases between. Germline V gene data show CDR1 as ENHRY and CDR2 as SYGVKD. The CDR3 runs 13 residues. The CDR3 DNA reads TGTGCCATCAGCTGGGACCTGAACACTGAAGCTTTCTTT. Residues: CAISWDLNTEAFF.

This chain connects TRBV19 to TRBJ2-2; D gene ambiguous. V was trimmed by 1 base and J by 1 base, leaving 4 bases between them. Germline assignment: CDR1 LNHDA and CDR2 SQIVND (reference sequence). The CDR3 spans 14 residues. This chain's CDR3 is CASSIVQNTGELFF. CDR3 in DNA: TGTGCCAGTAGTATAGTTCAGAACACCGGGGAGCTGTTTTTT.

The table lists this clone with a count of one. The chain links TRBV5-5 to TRBJ1-6, with D unclear. This CDR3 has 12 residues. V gave up 3 bases and J gave up 8 bases, with 6 bases separating them. CDR1 and CDR2 from the germline V gene are SGHKS and YYEKEE (reference sequence). The CDR3 loop is CASSYLDSPLHF. The CDR3 region has the DNA TGTGCCAGCAGCTATCTAGATTCACCCCTCCACTTT.

The chain is built from TRBV5-1 and TRBJ2-7; perhaps TRBD1 as D (6 bases). The germline V gene encodes CDR1 SGHRS and CDR2 YFSETQ. Trimming took 0 bases from V and 5 from J, leaving 18 bases between them. The CDR3 contains 16 residues. The CDR3 here is CASSLVGTTAGNEQYF. The CDR3 region has the DNA TGCGCCAGCAGCTTGGTCGGGACAACCGCGGGCAACGAGCAGTACTTC.

The gene calls are TRBV4-2 and TRBJ1-2; D is ambiguous. The CDR3 spans 12 residues. V was cut by 3 bases and J by 6 bases, with 8 bases left in between. Germline-derived CDR1 and CDR2 are LGHNA and YNFKEQ. The CDR3 region is CASSQRRDGYTF. Written as DNA, the CDR3 is TGTGCCAGCAGCCAGAGGAGAGATGGCTACACCTTC.

This clone appeared many times. The chain carries TRBV2 and TRBJ1-4; a possible D gene is TRBD1 (6 bases). The CDR3 sequence is 13 residues long. The germline CDR1 and CDR2 sequences are SNHLY and FYNNEI. Trimming removed 7 bases from V and 2 bases from J, with 8 bases in between. CDR3: CASNRGTNEKLFF. In DNA, the CDR3 is TGTGCCAGCAATAGGGGGACTAATGAAAAACTGTTTTTT.

The genes are TRBV10-1 and TRBJ2-1; D gene ambiguous. Germline CDR1 is WNHNN and CDR2 is SYGVQD (reference sequence). The CDR3 is made up of 13 amino acids. The V end lost 6 bases, the J end lost 9 bases, and 15 bases lay between the germline ends. CDR3 in amino acids: CASRDTTDGEQFF. CDR3 nucleotides: TGCGCCAGCAGGGATACAACGGACGGTGAGCAGTTCTTC.

The CDR3: CASSPQTGATTNEKLFF. Here the CDR3 DNA reads TGTGCCAGCAGCCCCCAGACAGGGGCAACAACTAATGAAAAACTGTTTTTT. The chain uses TRBV7-9 and TRBJ1-4, with 8 nucleotides matching TRBD1. Germline CDR1 is SEHNR and CDR2 is FQNEAQ (reference sequence). The V gene end was trimmed by 5 bases and the J gene end by 0 bases; junction bases not matched to a gene: 8. CDR3 length equals 17 residues. Full variable domain (rest looked up from reference TRBV7-9 and TRBJ1-4): DTGVSQNPRHKITKRGQNVTFRCDPISEHNRLYWYRQTLGQGPEFLTYFQNEAQLEKSRLLSDRFSAERPKGSFSTLEIQRTEQGDSAMYLCASSPQTGATTNEKLFFGSGTQLSVL.

The chain links TRBV5-1 to TRBJ1-2; perhaps TRBD1 as D (5 bases). This CDR3 is 15 amino acids long. V lost 4 bases and J lost 8, with 21 bases in between. CDR1 and CDR2 (germline): SGHRS, YFSETQ. The CDR3 is CASSSGQQGAWGYTF. For the CDR3, the DNA is TGCGCCAGCAGCAGCGGTCAACAAGGGGCCTGGGGCTACACCTTC.

The rearrangement joins TRBV30 to TRBJ2-7; 7 nucleotides match TRBD2. Germline loops: CDR1 GTSNPN, CDR2 SVGIG (reference sequence). V was pared by 1 base and J by 0 bases, with 3 bases of the junction left unmatched. The CDR3 extends over 14 amino acids. In DNA, the CDR3 is TGTGCCTGGAGTGCCCCGGGGGGCTCCTACGAGCAGTACTTC. Translated: CAWSAPGGSYEQYF.

This chain connects TRBV5-1 to TRBJ1-5; perhaps TRBD1 as D (5 bases). V lost 4 bases, J lost 4 bases, and 15 bases lay in between. The germline CDR1 and CDR2 sequences are SGHRS and YFSETQ. The CDR3 is 15 residues long. The CDR3 DNA follows: TGCGCCAGCAGCCCCCGGGACTCGCGGAATCAGCCCCAGCATTTT. Translating gives CASSPRDSRNQPQHF.

The J gene is TRBJ2-1, the V gene TRBV6-1; 7 bases agree with TRBD1. The CDR3 is made up of 11 amino acids. J lost 13 bases, V lost 4 bases, and 4 bases had no gene match. Germline CDR1 MNHNS, CDR2 SASEGT. CDR3 in amino acids: CASSAGTAQFF. The DNA of the CDR3 is TGTGCCAGCAGTGCCGGGACAGCTCAGTTCTTC.